This is a list of T cell receptor beta chains from one sample in a study of T cells after posttransplantation cyclophosphamide. The data were produced by immunoSEQ multiplex PCR, yet TCRdb's version contains in-frame clones alone and is incomplete. The sample consists of about 10,000 clones, roughly 80% of them appearing once. The specimen was PBMCs, collected roughly 250 weeks after a stem cell transplant with posttransplant cyclophosphamide. These receptor sequences come from a female patient in her thirties or forties who received an allogeneic stem cell transplant from a related donor, was CMV-positive, and had no GVHD. Among the T cells, some may be from the graft donor. Both conserved end residues are part of each CDR3.

v_call: TRBV6-4
cdr3_aa: CASSDGTSVGVNIQYF

v_call: TRBV5-5
cdr3_aa: CASSFSAGFNSPEAFF

v_call: TRBV4-3
cdr3_aa: CASSQLLGQYTEAFF

v_call: TRBV27
cdr3_aa: CASRRTLAGGSYEQYF

v_call: TRBV4-3
cdr3_aa: CASSQDFGSDTQYF

v_call: TRBV27
cdr3_aa: CASSLRGAYNEQFF

v_call: TRBV5-6
cdr3_aa: CASSLARTGKETQYF

v_call: TRBV29-1
cdr3_aa: CSARTVVDTQYF

v_call: TRBV29-1
cdr3_aa: CSARTTSTGELFF

v_call: TRBV4-1
cdr3_aa: CASSIIPRTQSRANVLTF

v_call: TRBV2
cdr3_aa: CASRGTDNYGYTF

v_call: TRBV6-5
cdr3_aa: CATVHPGGAGEQYF

v_call: TRBV19
cdr3_aa: CASSIVGNSPLHF

v_call: TRBV29-1
cdr3_aa: CSVGTGIEAFF

v_call: TRBV5-1
cdr3_aa: CASSWGGTGVIEQYF

v_call: TRBV5-1
cdr3_aa: CASSRSGSSYEQYF

v_call: TRBV11-3
cdr3_aa: CASSARDRGPNEQFF

v_call: TRBV2
cdr3_aa: CARGVGTGSYEQYF

v_call: TRBV28
cdr3_aa: CASKTGWNTEAFF

v_call: TRBV5-1
cdr3_aa: CASSLDPSGVTDTQYF

v_call: TRBV5-1
cdr3_aa: CASSLGQGGGKLFF

v_call: TRBV10-3
cdr3_aa: CAISDTSGGSSSYNEQFF

v_call: TRBV7-9
cdr3_aa: CASSLLGANTEAFF

v_call: TRBV7-3
cdr3_aa: CASSLTATGELFF

v_call: TRBV29-1
cdr3_aa: CSVVVAQGAKGNQPQHF

v_call: TRBV5-4
cdr3_aa: CASSPSSGTGYTF

v_call: TRBV9
cdr3_aa: CASSASDTEETQYF

v_call: TRBV2
cdr3_aa: CASSRDRVVITGNQPQHF

v_call: TRBV11-2
cdr3_aa: CASSLSATNEKLFF

v_call: TRBV7-2
cdr3_aa: CASSHDRVIEPQHF

v_call: TRBV29-1
cdr3_aa: CSVVGLENEKLFF

v_call: TRBV6-5
cdr3_aa: CASSRTGETEAFF

v_call: TRBV19
cdr3_aa: CASSVTGGDYGYTF

v_call: TRBV5-1
cdr3_aa: CASSGTGVATEAFF

v_call: TRBV7-8
cdr3_aa: CASSLDSTGGGRGTQYF

v_call: TRBV15
cdr3_aa: CATSRDQSRGSTYHEQYF

v_call: TRBV11-2
cdr3_aa: CASSRRLAVGETQYF

v_call: TRBV10-3
cdr3_aa: CAISEGHPTDTQYF

v_call: TRBV28
cdr3_aa: CASSLGQGNQPQHF

v_call: TRBV9
cdr3_aa: CASSPRNRDNTEAFF

v_call: TRBV6-1
cdr3_aa: CASSEEQLSQPQHF

v_call: TRBV7-2
cdr3_aa: CASSLDVAYEQYF

v_call: TRBV2
cdr3_aa: CASSAGETTNEKLFF

v_call: TRBV18
cdr3_aa: CASSPQRGGTDTQYF

v_call: TRBV6-5
cdr3_aa: CASSFTGTARYGYTF

v_call: TRBV18
cdr3_aa: CASSPSLGANEQFF

v_call: TRBV18
cdr3_aa: CASSPRQGANTEAFF

v_call: TRBV29-1
cdr3_aa: CSVVGRLGTEAFF

v_call: TRBV4-2
cdr3_aa: CASSQDTDRGAYTGELFF

v_call: TRBV5-5
cdr3_aa: CASSLVQGVGYTF

v_call: TRBV7-2
cdr3_aa: CASSWLLRDNYNSPLHF

v_call: TRBV7-8
cdr3_aa: CASSSGQTNEAFF

v_call: TRBV5-1
cdr3_aa: CASSDTGRPIEAFF

v_call: TRBV11-1
cdr3_aa: CASSEKQGVEQYF

v_call: TRBV7-9
cdr3_aa: CASSSTGTVYGYTF

v_call: TRBV5-4
cdr3_aa: CASSWADRGLGGETQYF

v_call: TRBV18
cdr3_aa: CASSPSGPNPSGANVLTF

v_call: TRBV27
cdr3_aa: CASSPGQGGYEQYF

v_call: TRBV13
cdr3_aa: CASSSTSDSYEQYF